This note documents a single T cell receptor (beta chain) sequence. Its antigen is currently not known. There are no base qualities to consult, and no much larger clone falls within one base. The time point label on this specimen signifies: about 28 days (+/-7) after the second vaccine dose. What the treatment or condition label conveys for this sample: meningococcal conjugate vaccine given as trial control. Vaccinee samples came from UK trials COV001 and COV002, including a single-blind randomized controlled phase 2/3 trial of AZD1222 (ChAdOx1 nCoV-19) in healthy adults. For TCRbeta chain sequencing, PBMC samples from trial participants were taken at day 0 and at day 28 after the second dose. From cysteine to phenylalanine, the CDR3 is 17 amino acids long. Left in the record is the CDR3 DNA by itself, 51 bases read in frame from the first base. The junction carries 14 bases between V and J, which are trimmed by 2 bases and 0 bases respectively. Looking up the germline V gene yields CDR1 MNHNS and CDR2 SASEGT.

The sample belongs to a study of T cell responses to AZD1222 COVID-19 vaccine (TCRdb year 2021). Background on the whole study: TCR sequencing was performed for approximately 240 trial participants, of whom some 200 were given two doses of AZD1222 and around 25 were given two doses of MenACWY control vaccine. Trial participants were enrolled by age into 18-55, 56-69 and 70-plus year subgroups, with roughly 160, 29 and 62 TCR-sequenced participants respectively.

Study-wide conclusions, independent of this receptor: The whole spike protein was spanned by vaccine-associated CD4 TCRs, and dominant responses were seen in regions 160-218 and 743-854. After two AZD1222 doses, both the breadth and the depth of spike-specific TCRs were significantly higher than at day 0 and than in MenACWY recipients. Because no samples from the day 14 peak response were available, repertoires could be characterized only after the peak T cell response. The 56-69-year group was small, and its depth increase did not reach significance, likely because of low power. Nearly half of unique spike-specific TCRs reportedly recognized epitopes outside regions mutated in the B.1.351 and B.1.1.7 variants. Only five to seven AZD1222 recipients were SARS-CoV-2 seropositive at baseline, limiting conclusions about previously exposed vaccinees. Most participants were white British and females outnumbered males, and the authors suggested that clonal diversity may have been underestimated.

The CDR3 regions of human TCRbeta chains were analyzed by immunosequencing. Per the authors' processing: TCRs in the repertoires were compared against a reference library of SARS-CoV-2-specific TCRs that had been generated with the MIRA antigen-specificity platform. Breadth meant the fraction of unique TCRs that were SARS-CoV-2-associated, whereas depth meant the fraction of total T cells that were SARS-CoV-2-associated. Each spike-specific TCR was assigned to its reactive spike region and to a CD4 or CD8 class using the MIRA data. Log10-transformed breadth and depth values were compared by one-way ANOVA with Sidak's multiple comparisons tests. TCRdb provides this immuneACCESS table in a form limited to in-frame rearrangements. Some clones are lacking; in checked studies, under half of them reflect an unresolved V gene, and why the rest are absent is not known. V, J and clone size are taken as reported in that table, and D and trimming were inferred from the DNA itself. Recorded for this sample are 90,000 to 150,000 clones; 90% of them occurred a single time. Just over 4% of the sample is taken by the ten largest.

The sample was peripheral blood, taken 28 days after the second dose of the MenACWY control vaccine. This clonotype was obtained from an adult who received the MenACWY meningococcal vaccine as a control. This chain is built from TRBV6-1 and TRBJ2-1; perhaps TRBD2 is the D gene, with 6 bases matching. The sequenced DNA is TGTGCCAGCAGTGAAATTTTGGTAGCGGCCTCCTACAATGAGCAGTTCTTC. This yields the protein CASSEILVAASYNEQFF.